The T cell receptor beta chain under discussion was sequenced for a study of T cell responses to AZD1222 COVID-19 vaccine (dated by TCRdb to 2020 to 2022). At the level of the whole study: AZD1222 recipients whose second dose came at about 4 weeks and those whose second dose came at about 12 weeks were combined into one group, since spike-specific TCR depth and breadth did not differ between the two schedules. A total of approximately 240 trial participants underwent TCR sequencing, of whom around 200 received two doses of AZD1222 and some 25 received two doses of the MenACWY control vaccine. Trial participants were enrolled into age subgroups of 18-55, 56-69 and 70-plus years, which contained about 150, 27 and 61 TCR-sequenced participants, respectively. Paper-wide results and their limitations: Conclusions about previously exposed vaccinees are limited because only 6 or 7 AZD1222 recipients were SARS-CoV-2 seropositive at baseline. Vaccine-associated CD4 TCRs spanned the whole spike protein, with dominant responses in regions 160-218 and 743-854. In the small 56-69-year group, the increase in depth fell short of significance, most likely because of low power. Because no day 14 peak-response samples were available, the repertoires could be characterized only after the peak T cell response. Participants were mostly white British, with more females than males. The authors suggested clonal diversity may have been underestimated. Reportedly, close to half of the unique spike-specific TCRs recognized epitopes lying outside the regions that are mutated in the B.1.351 and B.1.1.7 variants. After two AZD1222 doses, both the breadth and the depth of spike-specific TCRs were significantly higher than at day 0 and than in MenACWY recipients.

Looking up the germline V gene yields CDR1 SGHRS and CDR2 YFSETQ. Trimming at the junction amounts to 4 bases on V and 1 base on J, and the germline ends lie 8 bases apart. The cysteine opens and the phenylalanine closes a CDR3 of 13 amino acids. Only the CDR3 region is kept as DNA, spanning 39 bases read in frame from base 1. Per the publication, the time point label means: baseline before first vaccination. Samples from vaccinated people were obtained from the UK trials COV001 and COV002, which included a single-blind randomized controlled phase 2/3 trial of AZD1222 (ChAdOx1 nCoV-19) in healthy adults. For TCRbeta chain sequencing, PBMC samples from trial participants were taken at day 0 and at day 28 after the second dose. The CDR3 regions of human TCRbeta chains were analyzed by immunosequencing. In the paper's pipeline: Repertoire TCRs were checked for matches against a reference library of SARS-CoV-2-specific TCRs that had been generated using the MIRA antigen-specificity platform. Breadth was defined as the fraction of unique TCRs that were SARS-CoV-2-associated, and depth was defined as the fraction of total T cells that were SARS-CoV-2-associated. Using the MIRA data, each spike-specific TCR was mapped to the spike region that the TCR reacts to and placed in a CD4 or CD8 class. Log10-transformed breadth and depth values were compared by one-way ANOVA with Sidak's multiple comparisons tests. The source is immuneACCESS, and TCRdb retained only in-frame sequences with V and J called. Part of the clones is not carried over; for the studies checked, unresolved V genes explain less than half of this, and the remainder is unexplained. That table gives V, J and clone size, and the DNA gave D and trimming. In this sample the table shows about 100,000 clones, roughly 83% of which occur a single time. Together, the top ten hold approximately 17% of the sample.

Remarks on this clone: This receptor's antigen is unknown. Base qualities are missing; no much larger clone stands one base away.

The TCR sequence derives from an adult in good health. The sequencing used peripheral blood, collected on day 0 of AZD1222 vaccination. The chain is assembled from TRBV5-1 and TRBJ1-1; the D segment could be TRBD1, given 5 matching bases. The CDR3 region has the sequence CASSPGQNTEAFF. The DNA is TGCGCCAGCAGCCCAGGACAGAACACTGAAGCTTTCTTT.